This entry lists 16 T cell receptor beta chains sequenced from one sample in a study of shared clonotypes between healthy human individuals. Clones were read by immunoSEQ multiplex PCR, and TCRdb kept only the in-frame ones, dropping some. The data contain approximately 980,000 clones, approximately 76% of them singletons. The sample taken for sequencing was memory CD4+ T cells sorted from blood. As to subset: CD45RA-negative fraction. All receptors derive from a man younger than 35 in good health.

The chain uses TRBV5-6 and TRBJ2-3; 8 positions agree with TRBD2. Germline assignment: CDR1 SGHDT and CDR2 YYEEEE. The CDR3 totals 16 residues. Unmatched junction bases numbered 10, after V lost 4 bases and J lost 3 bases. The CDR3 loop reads CASSPALAGGTDTQYF. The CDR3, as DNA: TGTGCCAGCAGCCCGGCCCTTGCGGGGGGTACAGATACGCAGTATTTT.

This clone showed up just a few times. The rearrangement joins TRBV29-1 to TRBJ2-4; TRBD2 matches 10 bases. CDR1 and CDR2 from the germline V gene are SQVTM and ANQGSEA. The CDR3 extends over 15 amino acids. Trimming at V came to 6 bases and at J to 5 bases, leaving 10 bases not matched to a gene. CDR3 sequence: CSVHGLAAQQNIQYF. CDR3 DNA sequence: TGCAGCGTCCATGGACTAGCGGCCCAACAAAACATTCAGTACTTC.

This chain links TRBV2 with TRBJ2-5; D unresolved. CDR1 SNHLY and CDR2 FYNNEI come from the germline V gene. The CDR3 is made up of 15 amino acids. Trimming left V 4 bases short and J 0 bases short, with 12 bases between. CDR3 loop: CASSAAGPHQETQYF. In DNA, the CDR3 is TGTGCCAGCAGTGCAGCCGGGCCCCACCAAGAGACCCAGTACTTC.

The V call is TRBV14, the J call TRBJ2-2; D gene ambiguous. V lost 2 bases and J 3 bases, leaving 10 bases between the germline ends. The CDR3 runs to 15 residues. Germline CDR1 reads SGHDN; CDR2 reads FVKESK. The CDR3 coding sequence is TGTGCCAGCAGCCAATTAAGAGGTGACACCGGGGAGCTGTTTTTT. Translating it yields CASSQLRGDTGELFF.

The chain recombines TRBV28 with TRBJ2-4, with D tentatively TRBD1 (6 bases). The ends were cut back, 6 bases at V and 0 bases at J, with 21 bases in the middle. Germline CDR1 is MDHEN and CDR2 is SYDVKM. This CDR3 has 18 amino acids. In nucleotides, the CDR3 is TGTGCCAGCAGCCCCTCCACCCCGGACAGCCTAGCCAAAAACATTCAGTACTTC. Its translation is CASSPSTPDSLAKNIQYF.

CDR3 in DNA: TGTGCCAGCAGTGTGTACGGAGGGAATTCGAACACCGGGGAGCTGTTTTTT. It encodes CASSVYGGNSNTGELFF. The rearrangement links TRBV6-1 to TRBJ2-2, with D perhaps matching TRBD2 (6 bases). Trimming took 4 bases from V and 0 from J, leaving 15 bases between them. The CDR3 totals 17 residues. Per germline, CDR1 MNHNS and CDR2 SASEGT.

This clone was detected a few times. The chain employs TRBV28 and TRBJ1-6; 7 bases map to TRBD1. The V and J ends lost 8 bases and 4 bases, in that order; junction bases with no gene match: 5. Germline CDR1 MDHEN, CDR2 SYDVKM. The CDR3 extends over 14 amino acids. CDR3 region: CASHSRGYNSPLHF. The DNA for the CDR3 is TGTGCCAGCCACTCCAGGGGGTATAATTCACCCCTCCACTTT. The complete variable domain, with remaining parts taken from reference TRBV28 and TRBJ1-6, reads DVKVTQSSRYLVKRTGEKVFLECVQDMDHENMFWYRQDPGLGLRLIYFSYDVKMKEKGDIPEGYSVSREKKERFSLILESASTNQTSMYLCASHSRGYNSPLHFGNGTRLTVT.

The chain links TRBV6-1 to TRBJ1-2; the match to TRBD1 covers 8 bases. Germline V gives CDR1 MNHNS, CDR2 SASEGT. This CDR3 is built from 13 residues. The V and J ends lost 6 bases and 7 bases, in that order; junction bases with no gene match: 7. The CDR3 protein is CASSPDRVRGYTF. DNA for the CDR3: TGTGCCAGCAGCCCGGACAGGGTGCGTGGCTACACCTTC.

CDR3 coding DNA: TGCGCCAGCAGCCCCCGAGGGGGAAGCGTGAACACTGAAGCTTTCTTT. Its protein product is CASSPRGGSVNTEAFF. This rearrangement joins TRBV5-1 to TRBJ1-1, with a weak D call TRBD1 (6 bases). Between the trimmed V and J ends, which lost 4 bases and 0 bases, there was a span of 16 bases. Germline assignment: CDR1 SGHRS and CDR2 YFSETQ. This CDR3 spans 16 amino acids.

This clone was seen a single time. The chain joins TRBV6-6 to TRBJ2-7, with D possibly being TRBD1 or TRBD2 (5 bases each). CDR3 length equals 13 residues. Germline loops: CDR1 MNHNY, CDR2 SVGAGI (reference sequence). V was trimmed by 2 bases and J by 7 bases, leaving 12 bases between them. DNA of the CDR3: TGTGCCAGCAGTTACCAGGGTACGGGGGAGCAGTACTTC. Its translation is CASSYQGTGEQYF.

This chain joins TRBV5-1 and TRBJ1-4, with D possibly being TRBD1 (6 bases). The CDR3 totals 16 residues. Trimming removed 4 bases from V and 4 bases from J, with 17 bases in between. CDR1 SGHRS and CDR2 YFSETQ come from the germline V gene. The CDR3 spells CASSPAPGQINEKLFF. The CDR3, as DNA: TGCGCCAGCAGCCCCGCCCCGGGACAAATTAATGAAAAACTGTTTTTT.

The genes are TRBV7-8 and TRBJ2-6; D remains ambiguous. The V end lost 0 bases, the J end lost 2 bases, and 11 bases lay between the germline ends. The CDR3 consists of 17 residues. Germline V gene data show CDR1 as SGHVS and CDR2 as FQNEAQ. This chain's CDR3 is CASSLARRVPGANVLTF. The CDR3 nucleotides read TGTGCCAGCAGCTTAGCGCGTCGGGTCCCTGGGGCCAACGTCCTGACTTTC.

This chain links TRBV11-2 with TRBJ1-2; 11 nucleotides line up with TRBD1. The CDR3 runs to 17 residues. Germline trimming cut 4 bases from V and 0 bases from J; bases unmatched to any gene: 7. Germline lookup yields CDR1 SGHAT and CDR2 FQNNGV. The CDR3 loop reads CASSSSPGQGANYGYTF. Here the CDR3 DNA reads TGTGCCAGCAGCTCCTCACCGGGACAGGGGGCTAACTATGGCTACACCTTC.

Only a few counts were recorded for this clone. CDR3 in DNA: TGTGCCAGCAGCGTAGGGGGGGCCGGGCAGCCCCAGCATTTT. Residues: CASSVGGAGQPQHF. V gene TRBV9 combines with J gene TRBJ1-5, with D maybe TRBD1 (6 bases). Trimming shortened V by 0 bases and J by 7 bases, and 11 bases separated the two germline ends. The CDR3 sequence is 14 residues long. In germline, CDR1 is SGDLS, CDR2 YYNGEE.

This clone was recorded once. CDR3 protein: CASSLANGDGYTF. The CDR3 nucleotides are TGCGCCAGCAGCTTGGCCAACGGGGATGGCTACACCTTC. The chain links TRBV5-1 to TRBJ1-2; D uncertain. Germline V lookup: CDR1 SGHRS, CDR2 YFSETQ. This CDR3 is built from 13 residues. Trimming took off 0 bases at V and 6 bases at J, with 9 bases between the two ends.

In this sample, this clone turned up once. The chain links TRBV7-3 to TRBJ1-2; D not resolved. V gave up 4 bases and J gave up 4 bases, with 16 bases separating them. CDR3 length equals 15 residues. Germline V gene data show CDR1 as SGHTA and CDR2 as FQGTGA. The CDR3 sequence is CASSSRPGVGYGYTF. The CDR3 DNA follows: TGTGCCAGCAGCTCCCGGCCCGGGGTGGGCTATGGCTACACCTTC.